These 17 T cell receptor beta chains were all obtained from the same sample, sequenced in a study of T-cell reconstitution after alpha-beta-depleted transplantation in children. For TCRbeta, the library was prepared with unique molecular identifiers. Each CDR3 protein is one row after TCRdb ran MiXCR on the PCR reads. The sample records fewer than 500,000 distinct CDR3 sequences, 43% being singletons. The input for sequencing was PBMCs, taken before TCRalphabeta/CD19-depleted stem cell transplant. These receptors were collected from a girl aged 2 to 10 with aplastic anemia, due to receive a stem cell transplant.

This clonotype was recorded at least ten times. This CDR3 is CSVLAGGPQETQYF. CDR3 DNA: TGCAGCGTACTAGCGGGAGGCCCCCAAGAGACCCAGTACTTC. V usage is TRBV20-1 and J usage is TRBJ2-5; 12 bases map to TRBD2. The CDR3 contains 14 residues. CDR1 and CDR2 from the germline V gene are DFQATT and SNEGSKA (reference sequence).

The chain employs TRBV5-1 and TRBJ2-1, with 10 bases identical to TRBD1. Germline trimming cut 7 bases from V and 9 bases from J; bases unmatched to any gene: 10. Germline V gene lookup returns CDR1 SGHRS and CDR2 YFSETQ. CDR3 length: 14 amino acids. This chain's CDR3 is CASGRDRGVGEQFF. Here the CDR3 DNA reads TGCGCCAGCGGCCGGGACAGGGGTGTGGGTGAGCAGTTCTTC.

The chain recombines TRBV5-1 with TRBJ1-1; 7 nucleotides match TRBD1. The CDR3 totals 14 residues. Trimming at V came to 1 base and at J to 4 bases, leaving 4 bases not matched to a gene. CDR1 and CDR2 (germline): SGHRS, YFSETQ. For the CDR3, the DNA is TGCGCCAGCAGCTTGCAGGGACAGTTCACTGAAGCTTTCTTT. Translated, it gives CASSLQGQFTEAFF.

This clonotype was recorded a few times. This chain connects TRBV21-1 to TRBJ2-5; the D call TRBD1 from the table was never checked on the DNA. TRBV21-1 is given as a pseudogene. This CDR3 comprises 13 residues. The CDR3 here is CASTTGVGETQYF. The CDR3 region has the DNA TGTGCCAGCACGACAGGGGTAGGGGAGACCCAGTACTTC.

In its sample, this clonotype is large. The chain has TRBV3-1 and TRBJ2-1; 10 bases line up with TRBD2. V shed 4 bases, J shed 0 bases, and the junction held 0 bases outside the gene matches. The germline V gene encodes CDR1 LGHDT and CDR2 YNNKEL (reference sequence). The CDR3 runs 15 residues. The CDR3 DNA sequence: TGTGCCAGCAGCCCTAGCGGGAGCTCCTACAATGAGCAGTTCTTC. Residues: CASSPSGSSYNEQFF.

This chain links TRBV6-1 with TRBJ2-1, with a weak D call TRBD1 (6 bases). This CDR3 comprises 14 residues. The germline V gene has CDR1 MNHNS and CDR2 SASEGT. The V end lost 8 bases, the J end lost 2 bases, and 13 bases lay between the germline ends. The CDR3 protein is CASLGGVPYNEQFF. The DNA for the CDR3 is TGTGCCAGCCTAGGGGGAGTCCCCTACAATGAGCAGTTCTTC.

This clonotype was found a few times. This rearrangement joins TRBV27 to TRBJ2-7, with D possibly matching TRBD1 (5 bases). Germline lookup yields CDR1 MNHEY and CDR2 SMNVEV (reference sequence). V was clipped by 2 bases and J by 0 bases, with 14 bases between them. This CDR3 region has 16 residues. The CDR3 nucleotides read TGTGCCAGCAGTTTAGCGGTTGCAGGGCTCTCCTACGAGCAGTACTTC. Translation gives CASSLAVAGLSYEQYF.

The chain has TRBV20-1 and TRBJ1-5; D remains unclear. From germline, CDR1 is DFQATT and CDR2 SNEGSKA (reference sequence). CDR3 length: 13 amino acids. V was clipped by 0 bases and J by 7 bases, with 10 bases between them. CDR3: CSARDSTWQPQHF. CDR3 bases: TGCAGTGCTAGAGATTCCACGTGGCAGCCCCAGCATTTT.

The V call is TRBV27, the J call TRBJ2-1; D perhaps matches TRBD2 (5 bases). Germline V lookup: CDR1 MNHEY, CDR2 SMNVEV (reference sequence). V lost 3 bases to trimming and J lost 4 bases, with 10 bases between them. CDR3 size: 14 residues. The CDR3 DNA reads TGTGCCAGCAGTTTCGAAGGGAGATACAATGAGCAGTTCTTC. As protein: CASSFEGRYNEQFF.

The rearrangement uses TRBV6-4 and TRBJ2-1; D might be TRBD2 (6 bases). The CDR3 has 15 residues. V lost 0 bases, J lost 8 bases, and 14 bases lay in between. The V gene's germline CDR1 is MRHNA and CDR2 SNTAGT. CDR3 region: CASSDSSGGAYEQFF. CDR3 bases: TGTGCCAGCAGTGACTCGAGTGGCGGGGCATATGAGCAGTTCTTC.

The chain recombines TRBV30 with TRBJ2-7; 10 bases map to TRBD1. V lost 0 bases, J lost 2 bases, and 4 bases stayed unmatched. Germline CDR1 and CDR2: GTSNPN and SVGIG (reference sequence). This CDR3 region has 15 residues. CDR3 nucleotides: TGTGCCTGGAGTGTACTAGGACAGGGGGCCTACGAGCAGTACTTC. Translated: CAWSVLGQGAYEQYF. The complete variable domain, with remaining parts taken from reference TRBV30 and TRBJ2-7, reads SQTIHQWPATLVQPVGSPLSLECTVEGTSNPNLYWYRQAAGRGLQLLFYSVGIGQISSEVPQNLSASRPQDRQFILSSKKLLLSDSGFYLCAWSVLGQGAYEQYFGPGTRLTVT.

This sequence joins TRBV12-3 or TRBV12-4 and TRBJ2-7, with 7 bases aligning to TRBD1. The trim removed 5 bases at V and 2 bases at J, leaving 9 bases unmatched. The CDR3 has 15 amino acids. The chain's CDR3 is CASSTRQGIAYEQYF. CDR3 bases: TGTGCCAGCAGTACCAGACAGGGAATCGCCTACGAGCAGTACTTC.

The rearrangement links TRBV12-3 or TRBV12-4 to TRBJ2-3; 7 bases map to TRBD2. This CDR3 comprises 14 residues. V was clipped by 3 bases and J by 6 bases; unmatched bases: 6. The CDR3 nucleotides read TGTGCCAGCAGTTTGGCGGGAGTCTGGGATACGCAGTATTTT. This sequence encodes CASSLAGVWDTQYF.

The chain recombines TRBV28 with TRBJ2-4; 8 nucleotides match TRBD1. V shed 5 bases, J shed 9 bases, and the junction held 15 bases outside the gene matches. Germline assignment: CDR1 MDHEN and CDR2 SYDVKM. This CDR3 is 16 amino acids long. CDR3 nucleotide sequence: TGTGCCAGCAGTATCCAAGCTACCGGGACAGGAGGCATTCAGTACTTC. This encodes CASSIQATGTGGIQYF.

The gene calls are TRBV6-1 and TRBJ2-7; a weak D match, TRBD2 (5 bases). CDR3 length equals 13 residues. Deletions cut 5 bases from V and 3 bases from J, with 11 bases between. Germline CDR1 and CDR2: MNHNS and SASEGT. The CDR3 DNA follows: TGTGCCAGCAGTACCGGGATCTTCTACGAGCAGTACTTC. Residues: CASSTGIFYEQYF.

This clonotype was observed a few times. The chain joins TRBV6-5 to TRBJ2-1; D ambiguous. The length of the CDR3 is 13 residues. CDR1 and CDR2 from the germline V gene are MNHEY and SVGAGI. The germline V and J ends were trimmed by 0 bases and 9 bases, with 9 bases remaining between them. In nucleotides, the CDR3 is TGTGCCAGCAGTTACTCTACGCCCGGTGAGCAGTTCTTC. Amino acid sequence: CASSYSTPGEQFF.

This clonotype occurred a few times. This chain uses TRBV10-2 with TRBJ2-3; 7 bases align to TRBD2. V shed 4 bases and J 0 bases; nucleotides not matched to a gene: 4. CDR3 length equals 15 residues. Germline V CDR1 and CDR2: WSHSY, SAAADI. The CDR3 coding sequence is TGCGCCAGCAGTGTCCGGGAGGTGAGCACAGATACGCAGTATTTT. Translation: CASSVREVSTDTQYF.